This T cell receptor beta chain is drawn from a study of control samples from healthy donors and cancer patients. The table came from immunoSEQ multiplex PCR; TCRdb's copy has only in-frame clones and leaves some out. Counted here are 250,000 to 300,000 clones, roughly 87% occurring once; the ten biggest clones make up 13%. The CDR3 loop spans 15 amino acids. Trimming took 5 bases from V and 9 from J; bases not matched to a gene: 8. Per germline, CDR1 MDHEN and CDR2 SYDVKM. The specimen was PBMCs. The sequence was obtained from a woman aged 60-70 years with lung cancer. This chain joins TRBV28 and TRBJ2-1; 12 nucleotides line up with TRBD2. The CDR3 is CASSIFRLAGVEQFF. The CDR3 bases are TGTGCCAGCAGTATCTTCCGACTAGCGGGAGTTGAGCAGTTCTTC.